The 13 T cell receptor beta chains below come from one sample, sequenced in a study of tumor and adjacent non-tumor tissue in lung cancer. A modified ARM-PCR protocol with three rounds of nested PCR amplified TCRbeta. Via MiXCR, TCRdb re-called the multiplex PCR reads, giving one row per CDR3 protein. The sample consists of approximately 130,000 distinct CDR3 sequences, about 66% of them appearing once. The template was RNA from unsorted bulk tissue. The source material was lung tumor tissue. These receptors came from a man aged 25 to 40 with non-small cell lung cancer.

The chain joins TRBV24-1 to TRBJ2-7; D gene unclear. Trimming took off 2 bases at V and 5 bases at J, with 9 bases between the two ends. The CDR3 contains 13 residues. Looked up from germline, CDR1 is KGHDR and CDR2 is SFDVKD. CDR3 bases: TGTGCCACCAGTGATTCGCGACCTCACGAGCAGTACTTC. It translates to CATSDSRPHEQYF.

On this clonotype itself: An end of the junction differs from the germline gene, which may be a read error. J is TRBJ2-5 and V is TRBV4-3, with no clear D. This CDR3 spans 13 amino acids. Germline-derived CDR1 and CDR2 are LGHNA and YSLEER. CDR3 amino acids: CTSSQSSQETQYF. The CDR3 region has the DNA TGTACCAGCAGCCAGAGCAGCCAAGAGACCCAGTACTTC.

This clonotype was observed at least ten times. The chain has TRBV6-2 or TRBV6-3 and TRBJ1-3, with D uncertain. The CDR3 runs 13 residues. Deletions cut 7 bases from V and 0 bases from J, with 7 bases between. CDR1 is MNHEY and CDR2 is SVGEGT in the germline V gene. The chain's CDR3 is CASISGSGNTIYF. In DNA form, the CDR3 reads TGTGCCAGCATCTCAGGCTCTGGAAACACCATATATTTT.

With respect to this clonotype: The junction departs from germline at one end; a sequencing error may be responsible. The chain joins TRBV10-3 to TRBJ2-1; 9 positions agree with TRBD1. The V gene's germline CDR1 is ENHRY and CDR2 SYGVKD. There are 17 residues in the CDR3. The CDR3 loop is CAINEPRYRGPYNEQFF. As DNA, the CDR3 is TGTGCCATCAATGAGCCGAGGTACAGGGGGCCCTACAATGAGCAGTTCTTC.

The chain couples TRBV7-9 to TRBJ1-1; D call uncertain. Germline V gene sequence: CDR1 SEHNR, CDR2 FQNEAQ (reference sequence). V lost 7 bases and J 1 base, leaving 10 bases between the germline ends. This CDR3 comprises 13 residues. CDR3 in DNA: TGTGCCAGCATCGGACCGGGGAACACTGAAGCTTTCTTT. Protein product: CASIGPGNTEAFF.

This chain connects TRBV11-2 to TRBJ2-3; TRBD1 aligns across 7 bases. The CDR3 consists of 15 residues. With 2 bases clipped from V and 2 bases from J, the junction kept 4 bases outside the gene matches. CDR1 and CDR2 (germline): SGHAT, FQNNGV. This CDR3 is CASSLPDRATDTQYF. Here the CDR3 DNA reads TGTGCCAGCAGCTTACCCGACAGGGCCACAGATACGCAGTATTTT.

On this clonotype itself: With a much larger clone just one base away, this may be a read error. This chain uses TRBV12-3 or TRBV12-4 with TRBJ1-4; D unclear. This CDR3 has 15 amino acids. The CDR3 sequence is CPSSLMRATNEKLFF. CDR3 sequence (DNA): TGTCCCAGCAGTTTAATGCGGGCAACTAATGAAAAACTGTTTTTT.

Concerning this clonotype: Because it lacks the conserved phenylalanine or tryptophan at the end, this CDR3 is likely a read error. V is TRBV12-3 or TRBV12-4 and J is TRBJ2-7; D ambiguous. The CDR3 contains 12 residues. V was clipped by 2 bases and J by 4 bases, with 6 bases between them. Written as DNA, the CDR3 is TGTGCCAGCAGTTTAATGTCTTACGAGCAGTACTCC. It yields the protein CASSLMSYEQYS.

Worth noting for this clonotype: It may be a read error: a sequence one base away is much more abundant. This chain joins TRBV20-1 and TRBJ1-4; D gene unclear. The CDR3 totals 17 residues. Looked up from germline, CDR1 is DFQATT and CDR2 is SNEGSKA (reference sequence). CDR3 DNA sequence: TGCAGTGCGAGTAAATACGGAAGCCGAGCCTCTAATGAAGAACTGTTTTTT. Amino acids: CSASKYGSRASNEELFF.

Worth noting for this clonotype: At one end the junction does not follow the germline gene, possibly because of a read error. The chain joins TRBV5-6 to TRBJ2-3; TRBD2 might be the D (5 bases). Germline V gene sequence: CDR1 SGHDT, CDR2 YYEEEE. CDR3 length equals 14 residues. The DNA for the CDR3 is TGTGTCAGCAGTTCTCCGGGGTTCACAGATACGCAGTATTTT. Its translation: CVSSSPGFTDTQYF.

Details on this clonotype: This may be a read error: a much more frequent sequence differs by one nucleotide. The chain links TRBV20-1 to TRBJ2-5; D may be TRBD1 or TRBD2 (5 bases each). Between the trimmed V and J ends, which lost 3 bases and 4 bases, there was a span of 24 bases. The CDR3 covers 17 residues. Germline V CDR1 and CDR2: DFQATT, SNEGSKA (reference sequence). CDR3 sequence (DNA): TGCAGTGCTAGTGAGGTAGCGTGGGTGACAGATGGAGAGACCCAGTACTTC. The encoded protein is CSASEVAWVTDGETQYF.

This clonotype was picked up a small number of times. The junction does not match germline at one end; this may be a read error. This chain joins TRBV12-3 or TRBV12-4 and TRBJ2-4; the match to TRBD2 covers 9 bases. The CDR3 runs to 14 residues. The CDR3 bases are TGTGTCAGCAGATGGGGGACTAGCCAAAACATTCAGTACTTC. Its protein product is CVSRWGTSQNIQYF.

This clonotype was found once. CDR3 sequence: CASSIGIPTDTQYF. DNA for the CDR3: TGTGCCAGCAGTATTGGGATACCCACAGATACGCAGTATTTT. This chain links TRBV2 with TRBJ2-3, with D hard to call. Germline V gives CDR1 SNHLY, CDR2 FYNNEI. Trimming cost V 5 bases and J 2 bases, with 11 bases left between them. CDR3 length: 14 residues.